This TCR beta chain comes out of a study of T cell clusters in autoimmune cytopenias. The wider study: Healthy control donors averaged roughly 56 years of age, with a median of roughly 60 years.

Germline-derived CDR1 and CDR2 are LGHNA and YSLEER. This CDR3 region has 13 residues. Tens of thousands of genome equivalents of blood DNA were amplified for TRB. One tube held mixed TRB-A and TRB-B primer pools for touch-down PCR. No DNA is given; TCRdb re-called the multiplex PCR reads and lists each CDR3 protein once. The repertoire table contains roughly 6,500 distinct CDR3 sequences. This sample also appeared in a second study, on T cell repertoires in aging, cancer and after chemotherapy. This second report adds: Immunological memory after chemotherapy cannot be judged from the repertoire data.

This receptor was obtained from a human donor in good health. Sequences were obtained from peripheral blood. The V and J genes are TRBV4-3 and TRBJ2-3. CDR3: CASSQFQADTQYF.